The clone carrying this T cell receptor beta chain was counted a single time. This entry is derived from a study of blood T cell repertoires in COVID-19. At the level of the study: Specimens from acute and convalescent COVID-19 originated in the United States, Italy and Spain.

The CDR3 is 12 amino acids. Germline CDR1 reads SGHRS; CDR2 reads YFSETQ. The V end lost 4 bases, the J end lost 2 bases, and 5 bases lay between the germline ends. Authors' methods: Nucleated cell counts were estimated from reference gene primer amplification. Data came from immunoSEQ multiplex PCR; TCRdb stores just in-frame clones and leaves some out. V and J calls plus clone size are reproduced from that table; the DNA served to infer D and trimming. The sample holds 300,000 to 350,000 clones, around 90% seen once. The receptor was isolated from a woman aged 40-49 years with COVID-19, enrolled during active disease. The rearrangement uses TRBV5-1 and TRBJ2-3, with D uncertain. Source material: peripheral blood. The CDR3 loop reads CASSLNTDTQYF. The CDR3 DNA reads TGCGCCAGCAGCCTAAACACAGATACGCAGTATTTT.